The 27 T cell receptor beta chains presented below share a single source sample, sequenced in a study of radiotherapy plus CTLA-4 blockade in lung cancer. This table comes from immunoSEQ multiplex PCR, and its TCRdb copy is limited to in-frame clones, with some not included. The data contain some 40,000 clones, roughly 79% of them singletons. Specimen: peripheral blood, collected from a patient treated with radiotherapy plus ipilimumab. The origin of the receptors is a human donor with non-small cell lung cancer that progressed on radiotherapy plus ipilimumab.

The CDR3 DNA follows: TGTGCCAGCAGTCCCCGGACAGGCCTTTACAATGAGCAGTTCTTC. It specifies CASSPRTGLYNEQFF. This chain joins TRBV27 and TRBJ2-1, with 7 bases aligning to TRBD1. V shed 5 bases, J shed 4 bases, and the junction held 8 bases outside the gene matches. This CDR3 region has 15 residues. Germline CDR1 and CDR2: MNHEY and SMNVEV (reference sequence).

The chain combines TRBV2 with TRBJ2-3; D is uncertain. Germline V gene lookup returns CDR1 SNHLY and CDR2 FYNNEI. The CDR3 loop spans 15 amino acids. V was clipped by 3 bases and J by 4 bases, with 14 bases between them. The CDR3 sequence: CASSDSPLPADTQYF. The CDR3 DNA sequence: TGTGCCAGCAGTGATAGCCCCCTGCCCGCAGATACGCAGTATTTT. Variable domain in full (rest from reference TRBV2 and TRBJ2-3): EPEVTQTPSHQVTQMGQEVILRCVPISNHLYFYWYRQILGQKVEFLVSFYNNEISEKSEIFDDQFSVERPDGSNFTLKIRSTKLEDSAMYFCASSDSPLPADTQYFGPGTRLTVL.

For the CDR3, the DNA is TGTGCCAGCAGCTTAAGGGGATTTAGCCAAGAGACCCAGTACTTC. It specifies CASSLRGFSQETQYF. The chain employs TRBV7-2 and TRBJ2-5, with D maybe TRBD1 (5 bases). The CDR3 sequence is 15 residues long. Germline lookup yields CDR1 SGHTA and CDR2 FQGNSA. V lost 2 bases, J lost 1 base, and 11 bases lay in between.

V usage is TRBV7-3 and J usage is TRBJ2-1, with 11 positions matching TRBD2. This CDR3 is 15 amino acids long. V shed 5 bases and J 2 bases; nucleotides not matched to a gene: 2. Germline values: CDR1 SGHTA, CDR2 FQGTGA. The CDR3 DNA is TGTGCCAGCAGCGGGGGACTAGCGGCCTACAATGAGCAGTTCTTC. It encodes CASSGGLAAYNEQFF.

The chain is built from TRBV6-1 and TRBJ2-1; perhaps TRBD2 as D (5 bases). This CDR3 spans 17 amino acids. The V end lost 2 bases, the J end lost 0 bases, and 14 bases lay between the germline ends. From germline, CDR1 is MNHNS and CDR2 SASEGT. The CDR3 region is CASSEYAEASSYNEQFF. Written as DNA, the CDR3 is TGTGCCAGCAGTGAATACGCGGAGGCGAGCTCCTACAATGAGCAGTTCTTC.

This clone was seen a few times. The chain is built from TRBV28 and TRBJ1-2; possibly TRBD1 for D (5 bases). V was trimmed by 5 bases and J by 2 bases, leaving 18 bases between them. Germline V gene data show CDR1 as MDHEN and CDR2 as SYDVKM. The CDR3 consists of 16 residues. DNA for the CDR3: TGTGCCAGCAGTGTTCTCACAGGAGAATTGAACTATGGCTACACCTTC. Its translation is CASSVLTGELNYGYTF.

This rearrangement joins TRBV7-2 to TRBJ1-5, with a tentative D call TRBD1 (6 bases). The V end was cut by 5 bases, the J end by 0 bases, with 11 bases between. CDR3 size: 15 residues. The V gene's germline CDR1 is SGHTA and CDR2 FQGNSA. CDR3 region: CASSRTGYSNQPQHF. DNA for the CDR3: TGTGCCAGCAGCCGAACAGGGTATAGCAATCAGCCCCAGCATTTT.

Comment on this clone: This same CDR3 is encoded by further DNA sequences in the sample. V is TRBV16 and J is TRBJ1-2; unclear D gene. The germline V gene has CDR1 KGHSY and CDR2 FQNENV. CDR3 length: 13 residues. Trimming pared 3 bases from V and 4 bases from J, leaving 9 bases between. The CDR3 region is CASSQTTSYGYTF. CDR3 nucleotide sequence: TGTGCCAGCAGCCAGACAACGTCCTATGGCTACACCTTC.

This CDR3 reads CASSPRGASNQPQHF. As DNA, the CDR3 is TGTGCCAGCTCACCCCGTGGGGCAAGCAATCAGCCCCAGCATTTT. This chain joins TRBV18 and TRBJ1-5; D may be TRBD1 (5 bases). The V and J ends lost 3 bases and 1 base respectively, with 10 bases between them. CDR3 size: 15 residues. Germline loops: CDR1 KGHSH, CDR2 LQKENI.

This clone was seen a handful of times. The chain links TRBV7-2 to TRBJ2-2; 9 positions agree with TRBD2. The CDR3 is 16 amino acids. Germline V gene data show CDR1 as SGHTA and CDR2 as FQGNSA. The trim removed 5 bases at V and 3 bases at J, leaving 7 bases unmatched. The CDR3 DNA reads TGTGCCAGCAGCGCCCCAGCGGGGGGCCACACCGGGGAGCTGTTTTTT. It is translated as CASSAPAGGHTGELFF.

The genes are TRBV5-4 and TRBJ2-1; possibly TRBD1 for D (6 bases). CDR1 is SGHNT and CDR2 is YYREEE in the germline V gene (reference sequence). Trimming left V 4 bases short and J 6 bases short, with 14 bases between. The CDR3 is made up of 14 amino acids. CDR3 DNA: TGTGCCAGCAGCGATGACAGGTCAATCAATGAGCAGTTCTTC. This translates into CASSDDRSINEQFF.

The rearrangement links TRBV4-1 to TRBJ1-2; TRBD1 agrees at 9 bases. With V trimmed by 0 bases and J by 0 bases, 5 bases remained unmatched. The CDR3 spans 17 residues. Germline V CDR1 and CDR2: MGHRA, YSYEKL. CDR3 DNA sequence: TGCGCCAGCAGCCAAGACCGCCGGGACAGGGCTAACTATGGCTACACCTTC. Protein product: CASSQDRRDRANYGYTF.

In this sample, this clone turned up a few times. The chain couples TRBV7-2 to TRBJ1-5, with 7 bases that match TRBD1. V shed 4 bases, J shed 4 bases, and the junction held 7 bases outside the gene matches. Germline V gene data show CDR1 as SGHTA and CDR2 as FQGNSA. There are 15 residues in the CDR3. CDR3 nucleotides: TGTGCCAGCAGCTCACAAACAGGGGATAATCAGCCCCAGCATTTT. Its protein is CASSSQTGDNQPQHF.

The V and J genes are TRBV19 and TRBJ1-5; TRBD1 is a possible D gene (5 bases). Germline V gene lookup returns CDR1 LNHDA and CDR2 SQIVND (reference sequence). Trimming pared 11 bases from V and 6 bases from J, leaving 20 bases between. This CDR3 region has 14 residues. The CDR3 DNA follows: TGTGCCTGCCTGGACACCCAGAGTGGTCAGCCCCAGCATTTT. It yields the protein CACLDTQSGQPQHF.

The chain recombines TRBV5-1 with TRBJ2-1; 8 nucleotides match TRBD1. In germline, CDR1 is SGHRS, CDR2 YFSETQ. The CDR3 contains 14 residues. The trim removed 2 bases at V and 8 bases at J, leaving 6 bases unmatched. CDR3 DNA: TGCGCCAGCAGCTTAGGACAGGGTTGGGATGAGCAGTTCTTC. This encodes CASSLGQGWDEQFF.

J is TRBJ1-6 and V is TRBV5-8, with TRBD1 matching 8 bases. CDR3 length equals 17 residues. V lost 4 bases, J lost 7 bases, and 13 bases stayed unmatched. Germline V CDR1 and CDR2: SGHTS, YDEGEE. Written as DNA, the CDR3 is TGTGCCAGCAGCCCGGGGACAGGCTCTCTTCTAAATTCACCCCTCCACTTT. Amino acids: CASSPGTGSLLNSPLHF.

The rearrangement joins TRBV7-6 to TRBJ2-5, with no clear D. Per germline, CDR1 SGHVS and CDR2 FNYEAQ. Trimming removed 1 base from V and 5 bases from J, with 11 bases in between. This CDR3 region has 14 residues. DNA for the CDR3: TGTGCCAGCAGCTTAGTATCCAGGCAGGAGACCCAGTACTTC. This gives the protein CASSLVSRQETQYF.

This clone came up a few times. V gene TRBV7-3 combines with J gene TRBJ1-6, with 7 bases identical to TRBD1. The V and J ends lost 4 bases and 9 bases, in that order; junction bases with no gene match: 6. Per germline, CDR1 SGHTA and CDR2 FQGTGA. CDR3 length: 14 amino acids. The CDR3 sequence: CASSSTGSRSPLHF. Here the CDR3 DNA reads TGTGCCAGCAGCTCGACAGGGTCGCGTTCACCCCTCCACTTT.

V and J are TRBV5-1 and TRBJ2-5, with 8 bases fitting TRBD2. Germline CDR1 and CDR2: SGHRS and YFSETQ. The CDR3 extends over 17 amino acids. V was clipped by 0 bases and J by 5 bases; unmatched bases: 12. The CDR3 region has the DNA TGCGCCAGCAGCTTGGCCTTGGTAGCGGGGATCCCGGAGACCCAGTACTTC. Amino acid sequence: CASSLALVAGIPETQYF.

The CDR3 loop is CASSKGETSTDTQYF. The DNA of the CDR3 is TGTGCCAGCAGCAAGGGGGAGACTAGCACAGATACGCAGTATTTT. The chain recombines TRBV9 with TRBJ2-3; tentative D call: TRBD1 (6 bases). Germline-derived CDR1 and CDR2 are SGDLS and YYNGEE. V lost 4 bases and J 0 bases, leaving 12 bases between the germline ends. The CDR3 length is 15 residues.

Here the CDR3 DNA reads TGTGCCAGCAGCTTAACTAGTGAGCAGTTCTTC. Its translation: CASSLTSEQFF. The genes are TRBV7-2 and TRBJ2-1; maybe TRBD2 (5 bases). The ends were cut back, 2 bases at V and 9 bases at J, with 5 bases in the middle. This CDR3 contains 11 residues. Germline lookup yields CDR1 SGHTA and CDR2 FQGNSA.

This clone has more than one count but fewer than ten. DNA of the CDR3: TGTGCCAGCAGCCAAGAGGGCGGGGGGACCACAGATACGCAGTATTTT. This codes for CASSQEGGGTTDTQYF. The chain is built from TRBV11-2 and TRBJ2-3; 8 nucleotides agree with TRBD2. V lost 5 bases, J lost 2 bases, and 9 bases stayed unmatched. CDR1 SGHAT and CDR2 FQNNGV come from the germline V gene. There are 16 residues in the CDR3.

This sequence joins TRBV7-9 and TRBJ2-5; a weak D match, TRBD1 (9 bases). CDR1 is SEHNR, CDR2 FQNEAQ, per germline (reference sequence). V was shortened by 4 bases and J by 5 bases, with 17 bases between the two germline ends. The CDR3 sequence is 15 residues long. CDR3 DNA sequence: TGTGCCAGCAGCTCGGGGGGGACAGGGAGGGAGACCCAGTACTTC. As protein: CASSSGGTGRETQYF.

The V call is TRBV7-3, the J call TRBJ2-3, with D possibly being TRBD2 (5 bases). The CDR3 has 14 residues. CDR1 SGHTA and CDR2 FQGTGA come from the germline V gene. Trimming stripped 2 bases from V and 1 base from J, with 7 bases between. CDR3 bases: TGTGCCAGCAGCTTAGGAGCGGGCACAGATACGCAGTATTTT. Its protein is CASSLGAGTDTQYF. The variable domain in full, completed from reference TRBV7-3 and TRBJ2-3, reads GAGVSQTPSNKVTEKGKYVELRCDPISGHTALYWYRQSLGQGPEFLIYFQGTGAADDSGLPNDRFFAVRPEGSVSTLKIQRTERGDSAVYLCASSLGAGTDTQYFGPGTRLTVL.

The rearrangement joins TRBV5-1 to TRBJ1-5; D ambiguous. The germline CDR1 and CDR2 sequences are SGHRS and YFSETQ. V was trimmed by 0 bases and J by 1 base, leaving 8 bases between them. The CDR3 contains 15 residues. The CDR3 bases are TGCGCCAGCAGCTTGGCCGGGGTCAGCAATCAGCCCCAGCATTTT. Its translation is CASSLAGVSNQPQHF. Filled out from reference TRBV5-1 and TRBJ1-5, the complete variable domain reads KAGVTQTPRYLIKTRGQQVTLSCSPISGHRSVSWYQQTPGQGLQFLFEYFSETQRNKGNFPGRFSGRQFSNSRSEMNVSTLELGDSALYLCASSLAGVSNQPQHFGDGTRLSIL.

This clone has only a few counts. This sequence joins TRBV18 and TRBJ1-1; D gene unclear. The CDR3 contains 12 residues. With 9 bases removed from V and 0 bases from J, the gap between germline ends came to 8 bases. The germline V gene encodes CDR1 KGHSH and CDR2 LQKENI. CDR3 nucleotide sequence: TGTGCCAGTAGCGACTTGAACACTGAAGCTTTCTTT. Residues: CASSDLNTEAFF.

The J gene is TRBJ2-2, the V gene TRBV19; 10 nucleotides agree with TRBD1. The germline V gene encodes CDR1 LNHDA and CDR2 SQIVND (reference sequence). The CDR3 is 14 residues long. V shed 10 bases, J shed 6 bases, and the junction held 8 bases outside the gene matches. DNA for the CDR3: TGTGCCACCCTTGCCGGGACAGGGGCCGGGGAGCTGTTTTTT. This codes for CATLAGTGAGELFF.